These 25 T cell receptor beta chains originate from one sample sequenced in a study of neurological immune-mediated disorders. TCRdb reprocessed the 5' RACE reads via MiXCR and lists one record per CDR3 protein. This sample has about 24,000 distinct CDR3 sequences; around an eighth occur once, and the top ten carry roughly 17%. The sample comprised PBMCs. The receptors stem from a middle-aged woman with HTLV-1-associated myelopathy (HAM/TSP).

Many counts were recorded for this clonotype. The CDR3 spells CASSPPHLGQRGPNEQYF. For the CDR3, the DNA is TGCGCCAGCAGCCCGCCCCACTTGGGACAGAGGGGTCCTAACGAGCAGTACTTC. This rearrangement joins TRBV5-1 to TRBJ2-7; 7 nucleotides match TRBD1. Germline V gene data show CDR1 as SGHRS and CDR2 as YFSETQ. The CDR3 is 18 amino acids. The junction had 21 bases not matched to a gene; V was cut back by 4 bases and J by 5 bases.

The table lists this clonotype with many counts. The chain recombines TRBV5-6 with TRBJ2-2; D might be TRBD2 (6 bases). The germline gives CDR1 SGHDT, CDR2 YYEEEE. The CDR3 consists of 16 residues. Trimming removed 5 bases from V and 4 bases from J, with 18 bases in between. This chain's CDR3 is CASSLRLGGGTGELFF. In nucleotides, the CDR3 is TGTGCCAGCAGTCTAAGACTGGGAGGAGGCACCGGGGAGCTGTTTTTT.

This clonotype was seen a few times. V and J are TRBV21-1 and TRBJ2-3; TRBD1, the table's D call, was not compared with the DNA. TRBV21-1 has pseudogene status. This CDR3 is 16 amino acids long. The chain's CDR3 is CASRCTGYVSTDTQYF. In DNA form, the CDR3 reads TGTGCCAGCAGGTGTACAGGGTATGTTAGCACAGATACGCAGTATTTT.

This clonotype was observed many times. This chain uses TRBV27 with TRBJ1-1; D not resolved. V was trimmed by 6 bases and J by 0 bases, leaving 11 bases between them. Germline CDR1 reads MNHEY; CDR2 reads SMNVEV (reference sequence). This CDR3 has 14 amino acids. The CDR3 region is CASRPPHMNTEAFF. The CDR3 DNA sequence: TGTGCCAGCAGGCCTCCCCATATGAACACTGAAGCTTTCTTT.

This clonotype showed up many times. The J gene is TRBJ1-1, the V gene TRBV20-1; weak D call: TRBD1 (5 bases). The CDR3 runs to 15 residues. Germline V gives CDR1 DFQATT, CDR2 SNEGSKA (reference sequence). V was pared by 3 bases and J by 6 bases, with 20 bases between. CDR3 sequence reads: CSASGQGRRNAEAFF. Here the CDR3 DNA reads TGCAGTGCTAGCGGCCAGGGAAGGAGAAACGCTGAAGCTTTCTTT.

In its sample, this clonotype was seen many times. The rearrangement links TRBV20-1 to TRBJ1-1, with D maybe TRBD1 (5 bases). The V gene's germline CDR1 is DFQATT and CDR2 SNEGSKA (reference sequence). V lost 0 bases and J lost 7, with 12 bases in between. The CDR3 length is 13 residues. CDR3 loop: CSARDLRVDEAFF. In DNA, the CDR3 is TGCAGTGCTAGAGATCTCAGGGTAGATGAAGCTTTCTTT.

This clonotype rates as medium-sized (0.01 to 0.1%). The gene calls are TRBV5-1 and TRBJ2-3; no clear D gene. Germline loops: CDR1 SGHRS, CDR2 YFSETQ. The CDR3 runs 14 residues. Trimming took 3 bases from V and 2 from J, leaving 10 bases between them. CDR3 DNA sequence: TGCGCCAGCAGCTCCCGGGCTCCCACAGATACGCAGTATTTT. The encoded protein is CASSSRAPTDTQYF.

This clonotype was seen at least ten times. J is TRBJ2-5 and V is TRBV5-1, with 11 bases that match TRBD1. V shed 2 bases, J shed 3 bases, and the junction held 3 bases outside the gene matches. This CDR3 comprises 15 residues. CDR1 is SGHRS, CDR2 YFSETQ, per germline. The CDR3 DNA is TGCGCCAGCAGCTTTCCGGGACAGGGGGAAGAGACCCAGTACTTC. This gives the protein CASSFPGQGEETQYF.

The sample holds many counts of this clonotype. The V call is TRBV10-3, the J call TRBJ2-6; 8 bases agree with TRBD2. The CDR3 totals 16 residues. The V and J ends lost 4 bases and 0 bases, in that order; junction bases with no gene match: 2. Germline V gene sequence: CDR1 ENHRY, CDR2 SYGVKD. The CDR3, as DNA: TGTGCCATCAGTGCACTAGCGGACTCTGGGGCCAACGTCCTGACTTTC. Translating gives CAISALADSGANVLTF.

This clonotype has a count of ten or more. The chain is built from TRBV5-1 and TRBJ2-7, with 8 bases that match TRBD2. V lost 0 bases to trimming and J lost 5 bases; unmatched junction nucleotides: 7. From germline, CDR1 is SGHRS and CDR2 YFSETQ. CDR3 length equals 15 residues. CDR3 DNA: TGCGCCAGCAGCTTGGAGACTAGCGCTGACGACGAGCAGTACGTC. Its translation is CASSLETSADDEQYV.

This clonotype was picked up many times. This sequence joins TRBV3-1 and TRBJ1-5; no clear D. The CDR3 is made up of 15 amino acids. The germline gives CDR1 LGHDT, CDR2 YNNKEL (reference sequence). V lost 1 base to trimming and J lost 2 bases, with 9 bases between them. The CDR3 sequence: CASSQGPIGNQPQHF. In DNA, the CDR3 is TGTGCCAGCAGCCAAGGTCCTATTGGCAATCAGCCCCAGCATTTT.

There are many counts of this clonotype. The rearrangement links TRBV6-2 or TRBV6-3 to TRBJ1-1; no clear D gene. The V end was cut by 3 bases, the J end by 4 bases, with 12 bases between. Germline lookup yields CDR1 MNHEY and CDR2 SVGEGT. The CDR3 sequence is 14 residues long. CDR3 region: CASSYVPGSTEAFF. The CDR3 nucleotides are TGTGCCAGCAGTTATGTACCGGGGAGCACTGAAGCTTTCTTT.

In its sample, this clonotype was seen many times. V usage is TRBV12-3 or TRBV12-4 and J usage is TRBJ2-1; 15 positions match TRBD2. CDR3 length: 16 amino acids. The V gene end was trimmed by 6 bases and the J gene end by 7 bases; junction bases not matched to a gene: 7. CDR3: CASSRTSGGARNEQFF. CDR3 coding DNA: TGTGCCAGCAGCCGGACTAGCGGGGGGGCTAGGAATGAGCAGTTCTTC.

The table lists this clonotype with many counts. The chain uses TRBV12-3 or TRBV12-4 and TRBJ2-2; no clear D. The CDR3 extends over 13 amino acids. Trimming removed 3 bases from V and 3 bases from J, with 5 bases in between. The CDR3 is CASSLQHTGELFF. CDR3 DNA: TGTGCCAGCAGTTTGCAGCACACCGGGGAGCTGTTTTTT.

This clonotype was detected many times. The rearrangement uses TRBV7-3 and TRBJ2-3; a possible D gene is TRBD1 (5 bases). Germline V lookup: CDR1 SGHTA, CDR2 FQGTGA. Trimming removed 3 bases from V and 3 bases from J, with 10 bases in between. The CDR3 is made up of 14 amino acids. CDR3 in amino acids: CASSLQGSTDTQYF. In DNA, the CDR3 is TGTGCCAGCAGCTTGCAGGGATCTACAGATACGCAGTATTTT.

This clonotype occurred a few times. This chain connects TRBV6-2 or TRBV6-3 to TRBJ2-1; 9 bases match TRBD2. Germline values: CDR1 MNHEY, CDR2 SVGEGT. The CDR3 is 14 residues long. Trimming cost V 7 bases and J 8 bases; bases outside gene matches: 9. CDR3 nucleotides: TGTGCCAGCACCGCGGGGCGGGGGGGCGATGAGCAGTTCTTC. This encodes CASTAGRGGDEQFF.

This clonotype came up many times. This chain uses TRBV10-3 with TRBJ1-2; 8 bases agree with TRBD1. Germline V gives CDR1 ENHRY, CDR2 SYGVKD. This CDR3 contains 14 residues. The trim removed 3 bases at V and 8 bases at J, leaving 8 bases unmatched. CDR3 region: CAISEVQGEDGYTF. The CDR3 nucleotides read TGTGCCATCAGTGAAGTACAGGGGGAGGACGGCTACACCTTC.

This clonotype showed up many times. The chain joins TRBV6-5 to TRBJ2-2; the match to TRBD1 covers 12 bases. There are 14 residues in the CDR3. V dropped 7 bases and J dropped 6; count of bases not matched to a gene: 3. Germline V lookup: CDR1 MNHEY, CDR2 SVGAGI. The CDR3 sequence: CASTRDRGPGELFF. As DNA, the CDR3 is TGTGCCAGCACCCGGGACAGGGGGCCCGGGGAGCTGTTTTTT.

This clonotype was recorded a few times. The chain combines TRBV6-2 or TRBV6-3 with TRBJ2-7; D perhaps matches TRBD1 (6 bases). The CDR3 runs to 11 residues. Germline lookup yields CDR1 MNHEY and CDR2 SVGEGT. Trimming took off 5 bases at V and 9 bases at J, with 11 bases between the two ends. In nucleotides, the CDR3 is TGTGCCAGCAGTATACAGGGTCGGCAGTACTTC. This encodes CASSIQGRQYF.

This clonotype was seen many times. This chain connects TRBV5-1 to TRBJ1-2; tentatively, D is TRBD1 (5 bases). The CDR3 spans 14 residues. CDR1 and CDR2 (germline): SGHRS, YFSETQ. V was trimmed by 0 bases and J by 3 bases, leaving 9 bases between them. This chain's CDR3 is CASSLGGTDYGYTF. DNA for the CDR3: TGCGCCAGCAGCTTGGGGGGGACCGACTATGGCTACACCTTC.

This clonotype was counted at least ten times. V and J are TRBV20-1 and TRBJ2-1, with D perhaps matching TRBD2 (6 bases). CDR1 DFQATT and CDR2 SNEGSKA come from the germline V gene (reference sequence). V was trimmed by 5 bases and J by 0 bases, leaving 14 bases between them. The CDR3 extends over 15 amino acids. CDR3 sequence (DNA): TGCAGTGCTGCCACGGGACTTAACTCCTACAATGAGCAGTTCTTC. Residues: CSAATGLNSYNEQFF.

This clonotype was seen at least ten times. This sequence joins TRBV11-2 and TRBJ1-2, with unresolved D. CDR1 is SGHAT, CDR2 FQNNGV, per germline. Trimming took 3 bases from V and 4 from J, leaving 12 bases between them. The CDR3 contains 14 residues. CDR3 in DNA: TGTGCCAGCAGCTTCCCACGTGTACTCTATGGCTACACCTTC. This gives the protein CASSFPRVLYGYTF.

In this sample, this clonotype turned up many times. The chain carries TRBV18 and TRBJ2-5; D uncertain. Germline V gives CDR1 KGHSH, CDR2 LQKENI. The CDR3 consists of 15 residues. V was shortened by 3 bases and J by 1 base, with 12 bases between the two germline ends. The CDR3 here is CASSPNVDGQETQYF. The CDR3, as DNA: TGTGCCAGCTCACCCAACGTGGACGGCCAAGAGACCCAGTACTTC.

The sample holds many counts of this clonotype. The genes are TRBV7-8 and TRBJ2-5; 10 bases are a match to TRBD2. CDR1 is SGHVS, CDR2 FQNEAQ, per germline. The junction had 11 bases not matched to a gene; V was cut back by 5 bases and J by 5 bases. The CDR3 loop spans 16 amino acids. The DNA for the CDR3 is TGTGCCAGCAGCCCCCAGAGCGGGGGGGCCTCGGAGACCCAGTACTTC. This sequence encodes CASSPQSGGASETQYF.

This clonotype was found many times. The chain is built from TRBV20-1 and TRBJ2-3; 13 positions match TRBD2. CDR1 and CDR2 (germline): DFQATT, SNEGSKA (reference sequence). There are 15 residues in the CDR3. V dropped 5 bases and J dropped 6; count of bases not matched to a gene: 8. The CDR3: CSAAGTSGEGDTQYF. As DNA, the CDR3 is TGCAGTGCTGCAGGGACTAGCGGGGAAGGGGATACGCAGTATTTT.